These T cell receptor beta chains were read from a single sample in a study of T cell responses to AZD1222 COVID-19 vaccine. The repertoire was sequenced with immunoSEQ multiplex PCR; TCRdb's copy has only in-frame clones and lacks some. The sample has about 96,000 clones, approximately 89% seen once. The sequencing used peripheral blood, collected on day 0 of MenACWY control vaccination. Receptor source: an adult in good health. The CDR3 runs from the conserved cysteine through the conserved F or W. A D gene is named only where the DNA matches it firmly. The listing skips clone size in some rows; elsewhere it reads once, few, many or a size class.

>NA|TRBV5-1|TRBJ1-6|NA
CASSLDAALGSPLHF
TGCGCCAGCAGCTTGGACGCGGCATTGGGTTCACCCCTCCACTTT
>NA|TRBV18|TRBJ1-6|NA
CASSPGQAYNSPLHF
TGTGCCAGCTCACCGGGCCAGGCCTATAATTCACCCCTCCACTTT
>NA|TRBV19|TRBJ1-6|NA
CASSPQQSSYNSPLHF
TGTGCCAGTAGTCCCCAACAAAGCTCCTATAATTCACCCCTCCACTTT
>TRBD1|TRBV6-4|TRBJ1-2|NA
CASSPDRGPYGYTF
TGTGCCAGCAGTCCCGACAGGGGGCCATATGGCTACACCTTC
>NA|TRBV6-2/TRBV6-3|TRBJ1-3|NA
CASSPTGTSGNTIYF
TGTGCCAGCAGTCCGACAGGAACCTCTGGAAACACCATATATTTT
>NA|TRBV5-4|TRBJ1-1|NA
CASSLGGRGTEAFF
TGTGCCAGCAGCTTGGGGGGGAGGGGCACTGAAGCTTTCTTT
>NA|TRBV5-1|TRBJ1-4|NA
CASSLTGEKLFF
TGCGCCAGCAGCTTGACCGGAGAAAAACTGTTTTTT
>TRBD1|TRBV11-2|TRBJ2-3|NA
CASSGRTGSTDTQYF
TGTGCCAGCAGCGGGCGGACAGGTAGCACAGATACGCAGTATTTT
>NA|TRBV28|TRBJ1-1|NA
CASSPTGAGLVAFF
TGTGCCAGCAGTCCGACCGGGGCGGGCCTCGTAGCTTTCTTT
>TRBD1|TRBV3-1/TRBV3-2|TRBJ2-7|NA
CASSQAGTGSYEQYF
TGTGCCAGCAGCCAAGCCGGGACAGGATCCTACGAGCAGTACTTC
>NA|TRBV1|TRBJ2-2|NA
CTNTVGGSGELFF
TGCACCAACACGGTTGGGGGCTCCGGGGAGCTGTTTTTT
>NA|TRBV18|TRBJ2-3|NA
CASSPPTDTQYF
TGTGCCAGCTCACCCCCAACAGATACGCAGTATTTT
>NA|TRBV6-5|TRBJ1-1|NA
CASSRQVANTEAFF
TGTGCCAGCAGCAGACAGGTGGCGAACACTGAAGCTTTCTTT
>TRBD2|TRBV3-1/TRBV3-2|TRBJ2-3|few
CASVSGSDPADTQYF
TGTGCCAGCGTTAGCGGGAGCGACCCTGCAGATACGCAGTATTTT
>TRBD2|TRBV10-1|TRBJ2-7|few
CASSEPRGLASSGEQYF
TGCGCCAGCAGTGAACCTCGAGGACTAGCGTCGTCGGGGGAGCAGTACTTC
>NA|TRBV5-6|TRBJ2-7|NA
CASSFPGTASFEQYF
TGTGCCAGCAGCTTTCCTGGGACCGCTTCTTTCGAGCAGTACTTC
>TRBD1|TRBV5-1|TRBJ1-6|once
CASSSGQGTGSPLHF
TGCGCCAGCAGCTCGGGACAGGGGACCGGTTCACCCCTCCACTTT
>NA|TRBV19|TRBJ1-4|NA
CASAPPGTTNEKLFF
TGTGCCAGTGCTCCCCCAGGGACGACTAATGAAAAACTGTTTTTT
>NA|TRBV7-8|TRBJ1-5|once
CASSLVGASNQPQHF
TGTGCCAGCAGCTTAGTAGGGGCCAGCAATCAGCCCCAGCATTTT
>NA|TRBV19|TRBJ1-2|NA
CASRGLGASYGYTF
TGTGCCAGTAGGGGACTGGGGGCGAGCTATGGCTACACCTTC
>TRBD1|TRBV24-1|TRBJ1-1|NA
CATSGQGNTEAFF
TGTGCCACCAGTGGACAGGGGAACACTGAAGCTTTCTTT
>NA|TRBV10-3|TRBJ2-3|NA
CAIQSDTDTQYF
TGTGCCATCCAAAGCGACACAGATACGCAGTATTTT
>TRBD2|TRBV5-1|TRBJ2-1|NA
CASSPGLAGEIGVYNEQFF
TGCGCCAGCAGCCCGGGACTAGCGGGTGAGATTGGGGTTTACAATGAGCAGTTCTTC
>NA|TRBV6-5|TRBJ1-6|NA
CASRKRGVENSPLHF
TGTGCCAGCAGGAAAAGGGGGGTGGAGAATTCACCCCTCCACTTT
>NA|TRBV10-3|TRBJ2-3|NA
CATADRSTDTQYF
TGTGCCACCGCGGACAGATCCACAGATACGCAGTATTTT
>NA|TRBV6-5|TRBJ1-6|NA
CASRPQVGSPLHF
TGTGCCAGCAGACCCCAAGTTGGTTCACCCCTCCACTTT
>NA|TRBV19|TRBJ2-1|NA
CASSIHQDNEQFF
TGTGCCAGTAGTATTCACCAGGACAATGAGCAGTTCTTC
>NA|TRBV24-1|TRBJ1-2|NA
CATSDPGAPAGGYTF
TGTGCCACCAGTGACCCCGGGGCGCCGGCGGGTGGCTACACCTTC
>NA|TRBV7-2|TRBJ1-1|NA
CASSLQIMNTEAFF
TGTGCCAGCAGCCTACAGATCATGAACACTGAAGCTTTCTTT
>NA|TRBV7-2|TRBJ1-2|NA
CASSLEGPRPYGYTF
TGTGCCAGCAGCTTAGAAGGTCCCAGGCCTTATGGCTACACCTTC
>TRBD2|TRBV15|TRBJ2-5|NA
CATSRATSGGQETQYF
TGTGCCACCAGCAGAGCGACTAGCGGGGGGCAAGAGACCCAGTACTTC
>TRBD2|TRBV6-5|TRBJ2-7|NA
CASSYSSTSGAYEQYF
TGTGCCAGCAGTTACTCGAGTACTAGCGGGGCCTACGAGCAGTACTTC
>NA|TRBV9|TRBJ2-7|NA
CASSPQGGLRYEQYF
TGTGCCAGCAGCCCGCAGGGGGGTTTAAGGTACGAGCAGTACTTC
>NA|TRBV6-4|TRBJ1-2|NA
CASSDSMGVGYTF
TGTGCCAGCAGTGACTCCATGGGGGTTGGCTACACCTTC
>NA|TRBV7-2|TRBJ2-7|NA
CASSPSSYEQYF
TGTGCCAGCAGCCCCAGCTCCTACGAGCAGTACTTC
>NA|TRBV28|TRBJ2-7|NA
CASTTTPTYEQYF
TGTGCCAGCACCACGACACCGACCTACGAGCAGTACTTC
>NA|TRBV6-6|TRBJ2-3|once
CASSSRQLSSTDTQYF
TGTGCCAGCAGTTCCAGACAGTTGTCTAGCACAGATACGCAGTATTTT
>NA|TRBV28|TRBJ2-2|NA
CASSFPGTTNTGELFF
TGTGCCAGCAGTTTCCCCGGGACAACGAACACCGGGGAGCTGTTTTTT
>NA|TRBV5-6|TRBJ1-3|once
CASSLEIWGTGNTIYF
TGTGCCAGCAGCTTGGAAATTTGGGGAACTGGAAACACCATATATTTT
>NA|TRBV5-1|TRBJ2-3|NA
CASSLSGKDTDTQYF
TGCGCCAGCAGCTTGAGTGGCAAGGACACAGATACGCAGTATTTT
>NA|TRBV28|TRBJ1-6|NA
CASNFFPAGTVNSPLHF
TGTGCCAGCAATTTTTTCCCCGCCGGGACTGTAAATTCACCCCTCCACTTT
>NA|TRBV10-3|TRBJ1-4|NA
CASREERVNEKLFF
TGTGCCTCCCGGGAGGAAAGGGTTAACGAAAAACTGTTTTTT
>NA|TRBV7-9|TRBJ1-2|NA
CASSPPGPYGYTF
TGTGCCAGCAGCCCCCCCGGCCCGTATGGCTACACCTTC
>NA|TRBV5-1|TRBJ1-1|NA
CASSLAGAWNTEAFF
TGCGCCAGCAGCTTGGCAGGGGCATGGAACACTGAAGCTTTCTTT
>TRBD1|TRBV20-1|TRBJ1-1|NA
CSATERTGTYYTEAFF
TGCAGTGCTACTGAAAGGACAGGAACCTATTACACTGAAGCTTTCTTT
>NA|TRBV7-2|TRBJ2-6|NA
CASSPAGTGANVLTF
TGTGCCAGCAGCCCAGCAGGGACTGGGGCCAACGTCCTGACTTTC
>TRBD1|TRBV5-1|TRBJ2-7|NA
CASSPGQGAREQYF
TGCGCCAGCAGCCCCGGACAGGGGGCGCGCGAGCAGTACTTC
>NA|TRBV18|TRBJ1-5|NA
CASSRGAGQPQHF
TGTGCCAGCTCACGGGGGGCAGGTCAGCCCCAGCATTTT
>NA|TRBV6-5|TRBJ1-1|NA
CASSYSNPRTTEAFF
TGTGCCAGCAGTTACTCGAATCCACGGACCACTGAAGCTTTCTTT
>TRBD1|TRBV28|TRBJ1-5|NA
CASTTFGTGGIGSNQPQHF
TGTGCCAGCACCACTTTTGGGACAGGGGGCATCGGGAGCAATCAGCCCCAGCATTTT
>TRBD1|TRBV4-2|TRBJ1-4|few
CASSQQDRGDEKLFF
TGTGCCAGCAGCCAACAGGACAGGGGCGACGAAAAACTGTTTTTT
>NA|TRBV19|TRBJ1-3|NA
CASSTRGNTIYF
TGTGCCAGTAGTACCCGAGGAAACACCATATATTTT
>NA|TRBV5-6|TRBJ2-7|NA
CASSQWGLTYEQYF
TGTGCCAGCAGCCAGTGGGGCCTGACCTACGAGCAGTACTTC
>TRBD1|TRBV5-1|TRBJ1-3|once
CASSPGTAPGNTIYF
TGCGCCAGCAGCCCTGGGACAGCCCCTGGAAACACCATATATTTT
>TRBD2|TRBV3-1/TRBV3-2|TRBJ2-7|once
CASSQDLRGRSYEQYF
TGTGCCAGCAGCCAAGACCTACGCGGGAGGAGTTACGAGCAGTACTTC
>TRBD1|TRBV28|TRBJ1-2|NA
CASSLTGGIDGYTF
TGTGCCAGCAGTTTGACAGGGGGCATCGATGGCTACACCTTC
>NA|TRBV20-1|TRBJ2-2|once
CSGSRDTGELFF
TGCAGTGGTAGTAGGGACACCGGGGAGCTGTTTTTT
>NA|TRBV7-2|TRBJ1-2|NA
CASSLSQNYGYTF
TGTGCCAGCAGCTTAAGCCAGAACTATGGCTACACCTTC
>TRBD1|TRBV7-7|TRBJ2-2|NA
CASSLGQGGTGELFF
TGTGCTAGCAGCCTCGGACAGGGGGGGACCGGGGAGCTGTTTTTT
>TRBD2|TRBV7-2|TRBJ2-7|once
CASSLGDYNRYEQYF
TGTGCCAGCAGCTTAGGGGACTATAATCGCTACGAGCAGTACTTC